This is a list of T cell receptor beta chains from one sample in a study of human T cells and chemical hapten exposure. MiXCR, applied by TCRdb to the RACE reads, yields one record per CDR3 protein. This sample has fewer than 200,000 distinct CDR3 sequences; around 20% occur once, and the top ten carry approximately 6.4%. Sequencing was performed on whole blood, taken in connection with sensitization to the hapten diphenylcyclopropenone (DPC). The origin of the receptors is a woman in her forties or fifties with alopecia areata. Some clones in this sample may be carry-over from other donors' samples. CDR3s include the opening cysteine and the closing phenylalanine or tryptophan. A D gene is named only where the DNA matches it firmly. Expanded clones are given a class, and other clones once, few, many or no size at all.

D gene: TRBD1; V gene: TRBV15; J gene: TRBJ1-6; clone size: few; CDR3 DNA: TGTGCCACCAGGCCGGACAGGGCGCATAATTCACCCCTCCACTTT; CDR3 protein: CATRPDRAHNSPLHF
D gene: .; V gene: TRBV20-1; J gene: TRBJ2-3; clone size: .; CDR3 DNA: TGCAGTGCTAGGGTCCGGCGAGCCTTTGGGGATGGCACAGATACGCAGTATTTT; CDR3 protein: CSARVRRAFGDGTDTQYF
D gene: .; V gene: TRBV20-1; J gene: TRBJ2-1; clone size: few; CDR3 DNA: TGCAGTGCACAAAGGGCGGGAGAGCAGTTCTTC; CDR3 protein: CSAQRAGEQFF
D gene: TRBD1; V gene: TRBV29-1; J gene: TRBJ1-2; clone size: .; CDR3 DNA: TGCAGCGTTTCGACCGGGACAGGTCTCCCAAAGCGGGGCTACACCTTC; CDR3 protein: CSVSTGTGLPKRGYTF
D gene: TRBD2; V gene: TRBV3-1; J gene: TRBJ2-3; clone size: .; CDR3 DNA: TGTGCCAGCAGCTACCAACTTAGCGGGACTAGCACAGATACGCAGTATTTT; CDR3 protein: CASSYQLSGTSTDTQYF
D gene: .; V gene: TRBV12-3/TRBV12-4; J gene: TRBJ1-2; clone size: .; CDR3 DNA: TGTGCCAGCAGTTTCGGGGGTGAATATGGCTACACCTTC; CDR3 protein: CASSFGGEYGYTF
D gene: TRBD1; V gene: TRBV5-1; J gene: TRBJ2-6; clone size: few; CDR3 DNA: TGCGCCAGCAGCTATCTGGGGACAGGGCCCTCTGGGGCCAACGTCCTGACTTTC; CDR3 protein: CASSYLGTGPSGANVLTF
D gene: TRBD1; V gene: TRBV29-1; J gene: TRBJ2-5; clone size: .; CDR3 DNA: TGCAGCGTTCCTGGGACAGCTCAAGAGACCCAGTACTTC; CDR3 protein: CSVPGTAQETQYF
D gene: TRBD2; V gene: TRBV3-1; J gene: TRBJ2-1; clone size: few; CDR3 DNA: TGTGCCAGCAGCCGCCCAACTAGCGGGAGAGGCAATGAGCAGTTCTTC; CDR3 protein: CASSRPTSGRGNEQFF
D gene: TRBD2; V gene: TRBV10-2; J gene: TRBJ2-3; clone size: .; CDR3 DNA: TGCGCCAGCAGCACCGGGACTAGCGGGAGAGTAGATACGCAGTATTTT; CDR3 protein: CASSTGTSGRVDTQYF
D gene: .; V gene: TRBV6-5; J gene: TRBJ2-7; clone size: .; CDR3 DNA: TGTGCCAGCAGTTACTCGCTGCTACTGGGCTACGAGCAGTACTTC; CDR3 protein: CASSYSLLLGYEQYF
D gene: .; V gene: TRBV25-1; J gene: TRBJ2-5; clone size: few; CDR3 DNA: TGTGCCAGCAGAGCGGGTAGCCAAGAGACCCAGTACTTC; CDR3 protein: CASRAGSQETQYF
D gene: .; V gene: TRBV20-1; J gene: TRBJ2-2; clone size: .; CDR3 DNA: TGCAGTGCTGTTTCGGGGTCTTCCGGGGAGCTGTTTTTT; CDR3 protein: CSAVSGSSGELFF
D gene: .; V gene: TRBV20-1; J gene: TRBJ1-5; clone size: few; CDR3 DNA: TGCAGTGCTAGAGCCAGCCCGGACAGCCCCGAGCCCCAGCATTTT; CDR3 protein: CSARASPDSPEPQHF
D gene: .; V gene: TRBV20-1; J gene: TRBJ1-6; clone size: .; CDR3 DNA: TGCAGTGCTAGAGTGAACGCGTGGGACATTAATTCACCCCTCCACTTT; CDR3 protein: CSARVNAWDINSPLHF
D gene: .; V gene: TRBV29-1; J gene: TRBJ2-1; clone size: .; CDR3 DNA: TGCAGCGTTGAATCGAGGGTTTCCTACAATGAGCAGTTCTTC; CDR3 protein: CSVESRVSYNEQFF
D gene: .; V gene: TRBV5-4; J gene: TRBJ2-2; clone size: few; CDR3 DNA: TGTGCCAGCAGCTTGGAGGGGCGGGACACCGGGGAGCTGTTTTTT; CDR3 protein: CASSLEGRDTGELFF
D gene: .; V gene: TRBV28; J gene: TRBJ2-1; clone size: .; CDR3 DNA: TGTGCCAGCAGCCTGGTGCAGGGCTACAATGAGCAGTTCTTC; CDR3 protein: CASSLVQGYNEQFF